The 25 T cell receptor beta chains listed next were all sequenced from one sample in a study of blood T cell repertoires in COVID-19 (dated by TCRdb to the early 2020s). The library was produced with the immunoSEQ multiplex PCR assay. TCRdb stores this immuneACCESS table with in-frame sequences only. Part of the clones is absent; in the studies checked, under half of the shortfall reflects unresolved V genes, and no reason is known for the rest. The sample contains about 58,000 clones, around 90% of them found a single time. The biggest ten clones account for about 13% of the sample. Sequencing was performed on peripheral blood. The receptors shown here come from a man aged 55 to 70 with active COVID-19.

This chain uses TRBV28 with TRBJ1-1; 8 nucleotides match TRBD1. After removal of 8 bases from V and 5 bases from J, the junction contained 7 bases not matched to a gene. The CDR3 is 13 amino acids. Germline values: CDR1 MDHEN, CDR2 SYDVKM. The CDR3 region is CASGRQGWTEAFF. The CDR3 nucleotides are TGTGCCAGCGGACGACAGGGGTGGACTGAAGCTTTCTTT.

Here the CDR3 reads CASSRRQGANTGELFF. For the CDR3, the DNA is TGTGCCAGCAGTCGACGACAGGGCGCGAACACCGGGGAGCTGTTTTTT. This chain joins TRBV9 and TRBJ2-2; 7 nucleotides agree with TRBD1. Germline CDR1 SGDLS, CDR2 YYNGEE. The CDR3 covers 16 residues. V trimming: 5 bases; J trimming: 0 bases; junction bases outside the gene matches: 7.

The DNA of the CDR3 is TGTGCCACCAGCAACGGACTAGCGGGAACCTACGAGCAGTACTTC. This gives the protein CATSNGLAGTYEQYF. The chain combines TRBV15 with TRBJ2-7; TRBD2 matches at 12 bases. CDR1 LNHNV and CDR2 YYDKDF come from the germline V gene (reference sequence). V lost 4 bases to trimming and J lost 2 bases; unmatched junction nucleotides: 3. The CDR3 is made up of 15 amino acids.

The CDR3 sequence: CAISPTRQDTDTQYF. The CDR3, as DNA: TGTGCCATCAGTCCCACGCGGCAAGACACAGATACGCAGTATTTT. The J gene is TRBJ2-3, the V gene TRBV10-3; D not certain. This CDR3 region has 15 residues. The V and J ends lost 5 bases and 2 bases respectively, with 14 bases between them. Looked up from germline, CDR1 is ENHRY and CDR2 is SYGVKD.

This clone was counted a few times. V and J are TRBV18 and TRBJ2-7; the match to TRBD1 covers 7 bases. The CDR3 length is 14 residues. Germline CDR1 and CDR2: KGHSH and LQKENI. With 4 bases clipped from V and 0 bases from J, the junction kept 3 bases outside the gene matches. This CDR3 is CASSQGQSSYEQYF. DNA of the CDR3: TGTGCCAGCTCACAGGGACAGAGCTCCTACGAGCAGTACTTC.

The CDR3 loop reads CASSTRTDNEQFF. In DNA, the CDR3 is TGTGCCAGCAGCACCCGGACAGACAATGAGCAGTTCTTC. The chain carries TRBV9 and TRBJ2-1; D might be TRBD1 (6 bases). CDR1 SGDLS and CDR2 YYNGEE come from the germline V gene. This CDR3 contains 13 residues. V lost 4 bases to trimming and J lost 5 bases, with 10 bases between them. Supplemented by reference TRBV9 and TRBJ2-1, the full variable domain reads DSGVTQTPKHLITATGQRVTLRCSPRSGDLSVYWYQQSLDQGLQFLIQYYNGEERAKGNILERFSAQQFPDLHSELNLSSLELGDSALYFCASSTRTDNEQFFGPGTRLTVL.

The chain combines TRBV28 with TRBJ1-5, with 8 bases aligning to TRBD1. The CDR3 length is 15 residues. CDR1 and CDR2 (germline): MDHEN, SYDVKM. V lost 6 bases, J lost 1 base, and 5 bases stayed unmatched. As DNA, the CDR3 is TGTGCCAGCAGCGGACAGGGCCGGAGCAATCAGCCCCAGCATTTT. Protein product: CASSGQGRSNQPQHF.

This clone appeared a few times. The CDR3 region has the DNA TGTGCCAGCAAGAGCTATGGCTACACCTTC. It codes for CASKSYGYTF. The chain employs TRBV2 and TRBJ1-2; D gene unclear. Germline CDR1 reads SNHLY; CDR2 reads FYNNEI. The CDR3 has 10 amino acids. Trimming stripped 7 bases from V and 4 bases from J, with 4 bases between. Together with reference TRBV2 and TRBJ1-2, the CDR3 gives the full variable domain: EPEVTQTPSHQVTQMGQEVILRCVPISNHLYFYWYRQILGQKVEFLVSFYNNEISEKSEIFDDQFSVERPDGSNFTLKIRSTKLEDSAMYFCASKSYGYTFGSGTRLTVV.

The gene calls are TRBV5-6 and TRBJ2-7; D uncertain. V lost 2 bases and J lost 8, with 20 bases in between. There are 15 residues in the CDR3. In germline, CDR1 is SGHDT, CDR2 YYEEEE. CDR3 DNA: TGTGCCAGCAGCTTACGCAGCCTCCATCGGGTTCAGCAGTACTTC. Its protein is CASSLRSLHRVQQYF.

This clone was counted only a few times. The CDR3 bases are TGTGCCAGCAGTTACTCGACAGGGAAGAGGACCGGGGAGCTGTTTTTT. Translating gives CASSYSTGKRTGELFF. This chain joins TRBV6-5 and TRBJ2-2; 7 bases are a match to TRBD1. The CDR3 sequence is 16 residues long. The ends lost 0 bases at V and 5 bases at J; junction bases unmatched: 6. Germline CDR1 MNHEY, CDR2 SVGAGI.

The chain couples TRBV14 to TRBJ2-6, with 8 nucleotides matching TRBD2. The CDR3 is 23 residues long. Germline trimming cut 0 bases from V and 0 bases from J; bases unmatched to any gene: 19. Germline V CDR1 and CDR2: SGHDN, FVKESK. The CDR3 region is CASSQDRTSVTSGYRSGANVLTF. In DNA form, the CDR3 reads TGTGCCAGCAGCCAAGATAGGACGTCTGTCACTAGCGGATATCGCTCTGGGGCCAACGTCCTGACTTTC.

This clone was seen once. The J gene is TRBJ1-2, the V gene TRBV28; D not certain. V was shortened by 2 bases and J by 6 bases, with 19 bases between the two germline ends. The germline gives CDR1 MDHEN, CDR2 SYDVKM. CDR3 length equals 16 residues. The CDR3 nucleotides read TGTGCCAGCAGTTTAGACGTCCCCACTCTCCTAGATGGCTACACCTTC. Translation gives CASSLDVPTLLDGYTF.

The gene calls are TRBV28 and TRBJ1-1; TRBD1 matches at 7 bases. CDR1 and CDR2 from the germline V gene are MDHEN and SYDVKM. This CDR3 spans 14 amino acids. Trimming removed 0 bases from V and 10 bases from J; junction bases left unmatched: 8. The CDR3 here is CASSLWNRGLGAFF. Here the CDR3 DNA reads TGTGCCAGCAGTTTATGGAACAGGGGTCTAGGAGCTTTCTTT.

The chain uses TRBV7-9 and TRBJ2-3, with D maybe TRBD1 (6 bases). This CDR3 is 14 amino acids long. V was clipped by 5 bases and J by 2 bases, with 11 bases between them. Germline values: CDR1 SEHNR, CDR2 FQNEAQ (reference sequence). CDR3 residues: CASSTRDNTDTQYF. CDR3 sequence (DNA): TGTGCCAGCAGCACCCGGGACAACACAGATACGCAGTATTTT. Together with reference TRBV7-9 and TRBJ2-3, the CDR3 gives the full variable domain: DTGVSQNPRHKITKRGQNVTFRCDPISEHNRLYWYRQTLGQGPEFLTYFQNEAQLEKSRLLSDRFSAERPKGSFSTLEIQRTEQGDSAMYLCASSTRDNTDTQYFGPGTRLTVL.

V usage is TRBV4-1 and J usage is TRBJ1-1; possibly TRBD1 for D (6 bases). CDR3 length equals 14 residues. From germline, CDR1 is MGHRA and CDR2 YSYEKL. V was shortened by 1 base and J by 8 bases, with 14 bases between the two germline ends. The CDR3 spells CASSQVAVGTEAFF. Here the CDR3 DNA reads TGCGCCAGCAGCCAAGTGGCCGTGGGGACAGAAGCTTTCTTT.

V gene TRBV12-1 combines with J gene TRBJ2-2; the tabulated D call, TRBD2, remains unverified against the DNA. TRBV12-1 is flagged as a pseudogene. The CDR3 totals 13 residues. The CDR3 loop reads CASTRGGAGELFF. CDR3 DNA: TGTGCCAGCACCCGTGGGGGGGCCGGGGAGCTGTTTTTT.

This chain uses TRBV28 with TRBJ2-4; 11 bases map to TRBD2. This CDR3 is 18 amino acids long. Germline V lookup: CDR1 MDHEN, CDR2 SYDVKM. The V and J ends lost 8 bases and 6 bases, in that order; junction bases with no gene match: 18. CDR3 coding DNA: TGTGCCAGCGCGGAGGAAAGGGGTAGCGGGAGGGCAAGAAACATTCAGTACTTC. Protein: CASAEERGSGRARNIQYF.

This chain joins TRBV6-2 or TRBV6-3 and TRBJ1-3, with 11 bases fitting TRBD1. CDR1 and CDR2 (germline): MNHEY, SVGEGT. This CDR3 is 16 amino acids long. Germline trimming cut 2 bases from V and 0 bases from J; bases unmatched to any gene: 0. Written as DNA, the CDR3 is TGTGCCAGCAGTTACGGGACAGGGGGCTCTGGAAACACCATATATTTT. It specifies CASSYGTGGSGNTIYF.

This clone appeared a single time. This rearrangement joins TRBV30 to TRBJ2-7; TRBD2 aligns across 10 bases. There are 15 residues in the CDR3. J gave up 2 bases and V 3 bases, and 7 bases lay outside the gene matches. Germline values: CDR1 GTSNPN, CDR2 SVGIG (reference sequence). Here the CDR3 reads CAWSVGLAATYEQYF. Written as DNA, the CDR3 is TGTGCCTGGAGCGTAGGACTAGCGGCCACCTACGAGCAGTACTTC.

The chain combines TRBV6-5 with TRBJ1-1, with 10 bases identical to TRBD1. V lost 2 bases and J lost 4; bases outside the gene matches: 7. There are 16 residues in the CDR3. Germline V CDR1 and CDR2: MNHEY, SVGAGI. CDR3 loop: CASSYTRTGGGTEAFF. Here the CDR3 DNA reads TGTGCCAGCAGTTACACCCGGACAGGGGGAGGCACTGAAGCTTTCTTT.

The chain combines TRBV19 with TRBJ2-1; TRBD2 agrees at 13 bases. With V trimmed by 6 bases and J by 5 bases, 4 bases remained unmatched. The germline V gene encodes CDR1 LNHDA and CDR2 SQIVND (reference sequence). The CDR3 loop spans 15 amino acids. The CDR3 spells CASSQLAGGNNEQFF. CDR3 nucleotides: TGTGCCAGTAGCCAACTAGCGGGAGGGAACAATGAGCAGTTCTTC.

This chain uses TRBV5-1 with TRBJ1-5; 8 bases fit TRBD1. The J segment lost 0 bases and the V segment lost 5 bases, leaving 7 bases of the junction unmatched. Germline loops: CDR1 SGHRS, CDR2 YFSETQ. The CDR3 is 16 amino acids. The CDR3 nucleotides read TGCGCCAGCAGGCTAGGGACAGGTAATAGCAATCAGCCCCAGCATTTT. This codes for CASRLGTGNSNQPQHF.

The chain has TRBV7-3 and TRBJ2-1; TRBD2 aligns across 14 bases. The CDR3 covers 15 residues. The V gene's germline CDR1 is SGHTA and CDR2 FQGTGA. This chain's CDR3 is CAAPGTSGRGDEQFF. The CDR3 DNA reads as TGTGCAGCCCCCGGGACTAGCGGGAGAGGGGATGAGCAGTTCTTC.

A single count supports this clone. V usage is TRBV5-1 and J usage is TRBJ1-2; 7 bases match TRBD1. The CDR3 has 14 residues. V lost 4 bases, J lost 5 bases, and 8 bases stayed unmatched. Germline CDR1 reads SGHRS; CDR2 reads YFSETQ. The CDR3 sequence: CASSPGQAEYGYTF. The CDR3 DNA is TGCGCCAGCAGCCCCGGACAGGCAGAGTATGGCTACACCTTC.

V usage is TRBV5-1 and J usage is TRBJ2-4; possibly TRBD2 for D (5 bases). CDR3 length equals 13 residues. V was cut by 5 bases and J by 7 bases, with 13 bases left in between. Per germline, CDR1 SGHRS and CDR2 YFSETQ. DNA of the CDR3: TGCGCCAGCAGTCAAGCCGGCGGGAACATTCAGTACTTC. It translates to CASSQAGGNIQYF.